This T cell receptor beta chain was sequenced in a study of cytomegalovirus exposure and HLA in healthy donors. Study-level background: Caucasian-associated ancestry cluster membership applied to around 80% of over 350 genotyped donors.

From germline, CDR1 is MGHRA and CDR2 YSYEKL. V was pared by 4 bases and J by 7 bases, with 19 bases between. The CDR3 covers 15 residues. Findings and limits, study-wide: Overall, approximately 150 TCR beta chains were annotated as cytomegalovirus-associated.

Of note for this clone: Its antigen remains unidentified.

The PCR was carried out with 60 Vbeta primers and 13 Jbeta primers. Sequencing used immunoSEQ multiplex PCR; TCRdb keeps in-frame clones, though not all of them. The table includes fewer than 250,000 clones, under 85% detected once. Sequencing used PBMCs. The rearrangement uses TRBV4-1 and TRBJ1-2; D is undetermined. The sequence was obtained from a woman between 18 and 29 years old in good health and CMV-seronegative. CDR3 in DNA: TGCGCCAGCAGCCCGCCCATGGACTCGGGTGCTGGCTACACCTTC. It encodes CASSPPMDSGAGYTF.